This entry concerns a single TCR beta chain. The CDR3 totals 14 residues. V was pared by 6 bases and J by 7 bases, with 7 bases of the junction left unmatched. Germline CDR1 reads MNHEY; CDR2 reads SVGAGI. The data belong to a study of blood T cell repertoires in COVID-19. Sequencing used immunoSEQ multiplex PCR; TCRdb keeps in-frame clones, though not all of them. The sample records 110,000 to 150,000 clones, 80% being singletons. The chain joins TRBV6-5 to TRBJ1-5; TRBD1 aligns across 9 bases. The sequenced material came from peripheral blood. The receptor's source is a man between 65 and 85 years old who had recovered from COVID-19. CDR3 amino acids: CASRPGQGYQPQHF. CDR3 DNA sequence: TGTGCCAGCAGGCCGGGACAGGGTTACCAGCCCCAGCATTTT.